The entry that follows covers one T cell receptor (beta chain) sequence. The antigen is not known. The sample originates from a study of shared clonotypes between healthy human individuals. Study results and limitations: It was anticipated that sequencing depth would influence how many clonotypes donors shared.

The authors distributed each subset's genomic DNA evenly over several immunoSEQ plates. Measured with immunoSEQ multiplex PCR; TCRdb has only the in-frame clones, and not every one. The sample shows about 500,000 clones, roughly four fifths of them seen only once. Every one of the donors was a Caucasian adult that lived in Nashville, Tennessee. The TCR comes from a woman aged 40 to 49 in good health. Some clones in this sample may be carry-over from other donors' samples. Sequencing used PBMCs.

The CDR3 DNA reads TGTGCCAGCAGTTCGACAGGGAACAATGAGCAGTTCTTC. Protein product: CASSSTGNNEQFF. The chain carries TRBV28 and TRBJ2-1; 7 nucleotides match TRBD1. CDR3 length: 13 amino acids. V gave up 4 bases and J gave up 5 bases; unmatched junction bases: 2. Germline CDR1 reads MDHEN; CDR2 reads SYDVKM.